The subject of this entry is one TCR beta chain. Its antigen is not identified. This entry belongs to a study of healthy donors' naive CD4 and CD8 T cells. Study information: All functional IMGT TCR alpha variants were covered by new primers.

CDR1 is SQVTM, CDR2 ANQGSEA, per germline. Trimming shortened V by 4 bases and J by 8 bases, and 8 bases separated the two germline ends. The CDR3 is made up of 10 amino acids. Whole-study findings and limits: Positive CDR3 charge linked to CD4+ cells, negative to CD8+ cells. Homeostatic proliferation of naive T cells was not examined as a bias source. CDR3 charge plus V and J genes appeared to account for approximately 14% of CD4/CD8 variance.

Starting from about 0.45 ug of total RNA, TCR libraries were made with linear amplification. TCRdb reprocessed the reads via MiXCR and lists one record per CDR3 protein. The sample shows about 180,000 distinct CDR3 sequences, 65% to 75% of them seen only once. This rearrangement joins TRBV29-1 to TRBJ1-2; no clear D gene. This sequence was found in a pool of human donors in good health; the sample pools cells from several healthy donors. The specimen sequenced was naive CD4+ and CD8+ T cells sorted from blood, pooled from several donors. The CDR3, as DNA: TGCAGCGTTGTCCCCGGCGGCTACACCTTC. Its protein product is CSVVPGGYTF.